A selection of T cell receptor beta chains follows, all from one sample in a study of beta chain features in type 1 diabetes. Sequencing used immunoSEQ multiplex PCR; TCRdb keeps in-frame clones, though not all of them. The table has 900,000 or so clones, roughly a sixth seen once. The specimen sequenced was naive CD4+ T cells from blood. These receptors were collected from a woman under 30 in good health. The conserved cysteine and the conserved F or W are not part of the CDR3 here.

V gene,J gene,CDR3 protein
TRBV28,TRBJ2-7,ASRGGGSYEQY
TRBV4-1,TRBJ2-3,ASSQAAGLSKDTQY
TRBV7-9,TRBJ2-1,ASSSRTGRYEQF
TRBV29-1,TRBJ2-5,SVVGTVETQY
TRBV18,TRBJ1-2,ASSVTGGYGYT
TRBV5-8,TRBJ1-1,ASSSSTTAEQAF
TRBV5-6,TRBJ2-3,ASSLGLATTDTQY
TRBV7-9,TRBJ2-5,ASSLYKGLAVETQY
TRBV5-4,TRBJ2-7,ASSWDRAYEQY
TRBV7-9,TRBJ2-1,ASRPQTSGAYNEQF
TRBV5-4,TRBJ2-1,ASSLVSGRGYNEQF